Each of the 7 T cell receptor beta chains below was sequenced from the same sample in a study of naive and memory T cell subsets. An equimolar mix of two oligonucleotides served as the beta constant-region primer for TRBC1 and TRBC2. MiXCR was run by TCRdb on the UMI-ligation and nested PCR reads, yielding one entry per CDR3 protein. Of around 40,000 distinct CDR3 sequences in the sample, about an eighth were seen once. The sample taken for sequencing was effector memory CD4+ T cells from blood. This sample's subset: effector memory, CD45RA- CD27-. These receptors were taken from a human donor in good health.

CDR3 protein: CSAISSGTNYEQYF. CDR3 coding DNA: TGCAGTGCTATTTCTAGCGGGACCAACTACGAGCAGTACTTC. The rearrangement uses TRBV20-1 and TRBJ2-7, with TRBD2 identical over 9 bases. The germline gives CDR1 DFQATT, CDR2 SNEGSKA (reference sequence). Trimming removed 4 bases from V and 3 bases from J; junction bases left unmatched: 7. The CDR3 consists of 14 residues.

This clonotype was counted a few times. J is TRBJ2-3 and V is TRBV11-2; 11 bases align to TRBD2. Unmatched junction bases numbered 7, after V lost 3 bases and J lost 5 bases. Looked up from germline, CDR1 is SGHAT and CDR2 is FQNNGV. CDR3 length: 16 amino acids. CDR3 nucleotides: TGTGCCAGCAGCTTCCTTACTAGCGGGAGAAAAGATACGCAGTATTTT. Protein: CASSFLTSGRKDTQYF. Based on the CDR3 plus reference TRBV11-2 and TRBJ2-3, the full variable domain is EAGVAQSPRYKIIEKRQSVAFWCNPISGHATLYWYQQILGQGPKLLIQFQNNGVVDDSQLPKDRFSAERLKGVDSTLKIQPAKLEDSAVYLCASSFLTSGRKDTQYFGPGTRLTVL.

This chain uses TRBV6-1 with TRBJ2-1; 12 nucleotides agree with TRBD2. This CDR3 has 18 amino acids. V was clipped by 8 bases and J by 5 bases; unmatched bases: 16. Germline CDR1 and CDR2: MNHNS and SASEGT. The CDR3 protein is CASRLETSGSLRHNEQFF. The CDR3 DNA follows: TGTGCCAGCCGCCTAGAGACTAGCGGGAGTTTGAGGCACAATGAGCAGTTCTTC.

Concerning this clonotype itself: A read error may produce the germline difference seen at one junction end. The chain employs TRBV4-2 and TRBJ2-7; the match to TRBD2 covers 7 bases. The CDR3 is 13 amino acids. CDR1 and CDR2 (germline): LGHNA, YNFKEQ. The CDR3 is CASSQVGGYEQYF. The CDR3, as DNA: TGTGCCAGCAGTCAAGTGGGAGGGTACGAGCAGTACTTC.

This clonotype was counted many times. CDR3 nucleotides: TGCAGTGCTAGTACTAGCGCCGGGTCCATCTACGAGCAGTACTTC. This gives the protein CSASTSAGSIYEQYF. The V gene is TRBV20-1, the J gene TRBJ2-7; TRBD2 aligns across 7 bases. Trimming removed 3 bases from V and 3 bases from J; junction bases left unmatched: 11. The CDR3 has 15 residues. Germline CDR1 reads DFQATT; CDR2 reads SNEGSKA (reference sequence).

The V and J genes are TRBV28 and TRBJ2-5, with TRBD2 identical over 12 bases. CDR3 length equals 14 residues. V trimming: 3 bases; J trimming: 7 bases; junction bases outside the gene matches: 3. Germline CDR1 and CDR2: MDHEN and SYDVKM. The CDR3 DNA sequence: TGTGCCAGCAGTTTTCTAGCGGGGGGGGGGACCCAGTACTTC. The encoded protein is CASSFLAGGGTQYF. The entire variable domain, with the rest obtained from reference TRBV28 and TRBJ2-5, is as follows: DVKVTQSSRYLVKRTGEKVFLECVQDMDHENMFWYRQDPGLGLRLIYFSYDVKMKEKGDIPEGYSVSREKKERFSLILESASTNQTSMYLCASSFLAGGGTQYFGPGTRLLVL.

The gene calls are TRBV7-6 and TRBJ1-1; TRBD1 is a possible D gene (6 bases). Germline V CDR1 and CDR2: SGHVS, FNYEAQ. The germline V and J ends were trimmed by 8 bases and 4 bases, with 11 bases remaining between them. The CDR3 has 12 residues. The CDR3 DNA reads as TGTGCCAGCGGGGGGGCGAGCACTGAAGCTTTCTTT. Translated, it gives CASGGASTEAFF.